The 31 T cell receptor beta chains in this list originate from one sample, sequenced in a study of cytomegalovirus exposure and HLA in healthy donors. The PCR had 60 Vbeta and 13 Jbeta primers. Assay: immunoSEQ multiplex PCR; the TCRdb copy retains only in-frame clones and omits some. The sample yields more than 90,000 clones, under 80% seen once. Specimen: PBMCs. Receptors were obtained from a woman in her fifties or sixties in good health and CMV-seropositive.

The chain links TRBV7-2 to TRBJ1-1; TRBD1 agrees at 8 bases. The CDR3 totals 14 residues. Trimming cost V 6 bases and J 1 base; bases outside gene matches: 4. Germline CDR1 reads SGHTA; CDR2 reads FQGNSA. CDR3 coding DNA: TGTGCCAGCAGTTTCAGGGGGCCGAACACTGAAGCTTTCTTT. Protein product: CASSFRGPNTEAFF.

The V and J genes are TRBV10-3 and TRBJ2-7, with TRBD1 identical over 8 bases. This CDR3 spans 17 amino acids. Germline V lookup: CDR1 ENHRY, CDR2 SYGVKD. The junction had 13 bases not matched to a gene; V was cut back by 6 bases and J by 0 bases. CDR3: CAIRSAGGPQSSYEQYF. The CDR3, as DNA: TGTGCCATCAGGTCGGCAGGGGGCCCACAGAGCTCCTACGAGCAGTACTTC.

V is TRBV7-9 and J is TRBJ2-6, with a weak D call TRBD2 (6 bases). Deletions cut 2 bases from V and 4 bases from J, with 15 bases between. Looked up from germline, CDR1 is SEHNR and CDR2 is FQNEAQ (reference sequence). The CDR3 spans 17 residues. The CDR3 protein is CASSLSGAVSGANVLTF. DNA of the CDR3: TGTGCCAGCAGCTTATCGGGAGCGGTGTCGGGGGCCAACGTCCTGACTTTC.

The V gene is TRBV5-1, the J gene TRBJ2-7; D is perhaps TRBD1 (5 bases). Between the trimmed V and J ends, which lost 0 bases and 0 bases, there was a span of 10 bases. The CDR3 contains 15 residues. Germline V gene lookup returns CDR1 SGHRS and CDR2 YFSETQ. The CDR3 coding sequence is TGCGCCAGCAGCTTGGTGACAGCCAACTCCTACGAGCAGTACTTC. As protein: CASSLVTANSYEQYF.

CDR3 in amino acids: CASSLVAGGNTEAFF. The CDR3 DNA sequence: TGTGCCAGCAGCTTAGTTGCAGGGGGGAACACTGAAGCTTTCTTT. The chain carries TRBV7-9 and TRBJ1-1, with 7 bases lining up with TRBD1. Germline CDR1 is SEHNR and CDR2 is FQNEAQ (reference sequence). The CDR3 has 15 residues. V lost 1 base, J lost 1 base, and 3 bases stayed unmatched.

The CDR3 region is CSVFPPPRTDTQYF. The CDR3 bases are TGCAGCGTTTTCCCCCCACCTAGGACAGATACGCAGTATTTT. The rearrangement joins TRBV29-1 to TRBJ2-3; D is uncertain. The V gene lost 5 bases and the J gene lost 3 bases, with 15 bases spanning the gap. Germline V CDR1 and CDR2: SQVTM, ANQGSEA. The CDR3 extends over 14 amino acids.

The V and J genes are TRBV7-2 and TRBJ2-3; 10 bases match TRBD1. With V trimmed by 5 bases and J by 6 bases, 2 bases remained unmatched. Germline CDR1 reads SGHTA; CDR2 reads FQGNSA. The CDR3 extends over 13 amino acids. This CDR3 is CASSPDRGDTQYF. CDR3 bases: TGTGCCAGCAGCCCGGACAGGGGGGATACGCAGTATTTT.

The rearrangement links TRBV7-3 to TRBJ2-2; 8 positions agree with TRBD1. The CDR3 has 14 residues. Germline V gene lookup returns CDR1 SGHTA and CDR2 FQGTGA. The junction had 7 bases not matched to a gene; V was cut back by 4 bases and J by 9 bases. CDR3 DNA sequence: TGTGCCAGCAGCTCAACAGGGGGTTCTAGGGAGCTGTTTTTT. Its translation: CASSSTGGSRELFF.

V usage is TRBV7-8 and J usage is TRBJ1-1; no clear D gene. The CDR3 consists of 16 residues. CDR1 and CDR2 (germline): SGHVS, FQNEAQ. The V end was cut by 2 bases, the J end by 6 bases, with 19 bases between. The CDR3 reads CASSLPSWLGGSEAFF. The CDR3 region has the DNA TGTGCCAGCAGCTTACCCTCCTGGTTGGGCGGGTCTGAAGCTTTCTTT.

V and J are TRBV7-8 and TRBJ2-7, with a weak D call TRBD2 (5 bases). Per the germline V gene, CDR1 is SGHVS and CDR2 is FQNEAQ. Trimming removed 1 base at V and 6 bases at J, with 13 bases between. This CDR3 is 14 amino acids long. In nucleotides, the CDR3 is TGTGCCAGCAGCTTAGGCACTAGTTCACTCGAGCAGTACTTC. Its protein is CASSLGTSSLEQYF.

This clone showed up just a few times. The chain combines TRBV7-9 with TRBJ1-1; a possible D gene is TRBD1 (5 bases). The CDR3 has 13 residues. In germline, CDR1 is SEHNR, CDR2 FQNEAQ (reference sequence). The V end lost 0 bases, the J end lost 4 bases, and 6 bases lay between the germline ends. CDR3 coding DNA: TGTGCCAGCAGCTTAGCAGGGGCCACTGAAGCTTTCTTT. Its protein is CASSLAGATEAFF.

CDR3 sequence: CASSLVGQGGVSTGELFF. The CDR3 region has the DNA TGTGCCAGCAGCTTAGTGGGACAAGGGGGAGTAAGCACCGGGGAGCTGTTTTTT. The chain links TRBV7-6 to TRBJ2-2, with TRBD1 as a possible D gene (6 bases). Germline CDR1 is SGHVS and CDR2 is FNYEAQ. This CDR3 spans 18 amino acids. V gave up 1 base and J gave up 4 bases, with 19 bases separating them.

This sequence joins TRBV19 and TRBJ1-4, with 9 bases identical to TRBD1. Germline V gene sequence: CDR1 LNHDA, CDR2 SQIVND (reference sequence). CDR3 length: 13 residues. V shed 6 bases, J shed 10 bases, and the junction held 6 bases outside the gene matches. The CDR3 is CASRTGQGLKLFF. The CDR3 DNA reads as TGTGCCAGTAGAACTGGACAGGGGCTAAAACTGTTTTTT. Full variable domain (missing parts from reference TRBV19 and TRBJ1-4): DGGITQSPKYLFRKEGQNVTLSCEQNLNHDAMYWYRQDPGQGLRLIYYSQIVNDFQKGDIAEGYSVSREKKESFPLTVTSAQKNPTAFYLCASRTGQGLKLFFGSGTQLSVL.

The V call is TRBV18, the J call TRBJ2-7, with a tentative D call TRBD1 (5 bases). V lost 4 bases, J lost 6 bases, and 13 bases lay in between. Germline CDR1 reads KGHSH; CDR2 reads LQKENI. The CDR3 contains 13 residues. CDR3 amino acids: CASSLQDTAEQYF. Written as DNA, the CDR3 is TGTGCCAGCTCACTTCAGGACACCGCCGAGCAGTACTTC.

J is TRBJ2-7 and V is TRBV20-1, with 10 bases that match TRBD2. The germline CDR1 and CDR2 sequences are DFQATT and SNEGSKA (reference sequence). The CDR3 has 11 amino acids. J was trimmed by 5 bases and V by 7 bases; bases with no gene match: 2. The CDR3 loop is CSGLAGDEQYF. The CDR3 region has the DNA TGCAGTGGCCTAGCGGGAGACGAGCAGTACTTC.

The rearrangement links TRBV4-2 to TRBJ2-1; 7 nucleotides align to TRBD2. With V trimmed by 0 bases and J by 7 bases, 12 bases remained unmatched. Germline V gene lookup returns CDR1 LGHNA and CDR2 YNFKEQ. This CDR3 is 17 amino acids long. The CDR3 reads CASSQDLWPGLGNEQFF. Written as DNA, the CDR3 is TGTGCCAGCAGCCAAGACTTATGGCCCGGACTAGGGAATGAGCAGTTCTTC.

This chain joins TRBV4-1 and TRBJ2-5, with 9 bases aligning to TRBD1. Germline V gene lookup returns CDR1 MGHRA and CDR2 YSYEKL. The CDR3 sequence is 17 residues long. After removal of 2 bases from V and 4 bases from J, the junction contained 11 bases not matched to a gene. DNA for the CDR3: TGCGCCAGCAGCCAATTTGAATACGGGACAGGGAGAGAGACCCAGTACTTC. This translates into CASSQFEYGTGRETQYF.

The rearrangement links TRBV28 to TRBJ1-2; D perhaps matches TRBD1 (5 bases). The CDR3 totals 15 residues. Germline-derived CDR1 and CDR2 are MDHEN and SYDVKM. V gave up 7 bases and J gave up 2 bases, with 17 bases separating them. CDR3 nucleotide sequence: TGTGCCAGCACCTCTCTGGGGGGGAGAAACTATGGCTACACCTTC. Its protein is CASTSLGGRNYGYTF.

CDR3 in amino acids: CASSPSENYGYTF. The CDR3 nucleotides are TGTGCCAGCTCACCTTCAGAAAACTATGGCTACACCTTC. The V gene is TRBV18, the J gene TRBJ1-2; D uncertain. CDR1 and CDR2 from the germline V gene are KGHSH and LQKENI. V lost 3 bases and J 2 bases, leaving 7 bases between the germline ends. The CDR3 extends over 13 amino acids.

The chain uses TRBV4-3 and TRBJ1-3, with D unresolved. V was pared by 0 bases and J by 0 bases, with 12 bases between. CDR1 is LGHNA, CDR2 YSLEER, per germline. The CDR3 runs to 17 residues. The CDR3 nucleotides read TGCGCCAGCAGCCAAGATAACCTCCCGGGCTCTGGAAACACCATATATTTT. Encoded protein: CASSQDNLPGSGNTIYF.

The chain couples TRBV28 to TRBJ1-1, with TRBD1 identical over 8 bases. Germline V lookup: CDR1 MDHEN, CDR2 SYDVKM. J was trimmed by 4 bases and V by 8 bases; bases with no gene match: 6. The CDR3 runs 13 residues. The CDR3 region has the DNA TGTGCCAGCCGCCGGGACAGGCCCACTGAAGCTTTCTTT. This translates into CASRRDRPTEAFF. The whole variable domain, remainder taken from reference TRBV28 and TRBJ1-1, is DVKVTQSSRYLVKRTGEKVFLECVQDMDHENMFWYRQDPGLGLRLIYFSYDVKMKEKGDIPEGYSVSREKKERFSLILESASTNQTSMYLCASRRDRPTEAFFGQGTRLTVV.

This sequence joins TRBV10-3 and TRBJ1-5; D is uncertain. Trimming took 2 bases from V and 11 from J, leaving 10 bases between them. Germline V gene data show CDR1 as ENHRY and CDR2 as SYGVKD. This CDR3 region has 12 residues. Here the CDR3 reads CAISEAGAAQHF. In DNA form, the CDR3 reads TGTGCCATCAGTGAGGCCGGCGCGGCCCAGCATTTT.

This clone was detected only once. The CDR3 spells CASSSGTRMNEQFF. The CDR3, as DNA: TGTGCCAGCAGTTCCGGGACAAGGATGAATGAGCAGTTCTTC. The gene calls are TRBV6-5 and TRBJ2-1; D perhaps matches TRBD1 (6 bases). Trimming removed 4 bases at V and 7 bases at J, with 14 bases between. CDR1 and CDR2 (germline): MNHEY, SVGAGI. The CDR3 sequence is 14 residues long.

This clone was seen once. The rearrangement links TRBV2 to TRBJ2-2, with D hard to call. CDR1 is SNHLY, CDR2 FYNNEI, per germline. V shed 3 bases and J shed 7 bases, with 12 bases lying between them. The CDR3 totals 14 residues. The CDR3: CASSDVPQIGELFF. Written as DNA, the CDR3 is TGTGCCAGCAGTGATGTCCCCCAAATCGGGGAGCTGTTTTTT.

This sequence joins TRBV4-3 and TRBJ2-5, with TRBD2 matching over 10 bases. Germline V lookup: CDR1 LGHNA, CDR2 YSLEER. The CDR3 is 19 amino acids. Losses at the gene ends were 4 bases for V and 1 base for J; bases not matched to a gene: 15. CDR3 sequence reads: CASSPAPTGSGGVQETQYF. In nucleotides, the CDR3 is TGCGCCAGCAGCCCCGCCCCCACGGGGAGCGGGGGGGTCCAAGAGACCCAGTACTTC.

The rearrangement joins TRBV6-6 to TRBJ1-2; 7 bases align to TRBD1. CDR3 length: 13 amino acids. Trimming cost V 7 bases and J 4 bases; bases outside gene matches: 6. Germline V gene data show CDR1 as MNHNY and CDR2 as SVGAGI (reference sequence). The CDR3 region is CASIDGTAYGYTF. CDR3 bases: TGTGCCAGCATTGACGGGACAGCCTATGGCTACACCTTC.

The rearrangement links TRBV28 to TRBJ1-3; TRBD1 is a possible D gene (6 bases). The germline V gene encodes CDR1 MDHEN and CDR2 SYDVKM. V was shortened by 5 bases and J by 0 bases, with 14 bases between the two germline ends. The CDR3 is made up of 16 amino acids. In DNA, the CDR3 is TGTGCCAGCAGTCTATTACAGGGCTACTCTGGAAACACCATATATTTT. The encoded protein is CASSLLQGYSGNTIYF.

The chain is built from TRBV27 and TRBJ1-2, with a possible D match to TRBD1 (6 bases). Trimming pared 5 bases from V and 7 bases from J, leaving 14 bases between. From germline, CDR1 is MNHEY and CDR2 SMNVEV (reference sequence). This CDR3 is built from 13 residues. The CDR3 protein is CASSPRRGGGYTF. In DNA, the CDR3 is TGTGCCAGCAGTCCTCGGAGGGGGGGTGGCTACACCTTC.

The chain joins TRBV6-4 to TRBJ1-1; 7 bases match TRBD1. Germline V lookup: CDR1 MRHNA, CDR2 SNTAGT. This CDR3 is 15 amino acids long. The V and J ends lost 6 bases and 0 bases, in that order; junction bases with no gene match: 7. The DNA of the CDR3 is TGTGCCAGCAGATTGTCCGGGACAGTGAACACTGAAGCTTTCTTT. Translation: CASRLSGTVNTEAFF.

This clone was observed a handful of times. The J gene is TRBJ1-1, the V gene TRBV2; tentative D call: TRBD1 (5 bases). Germline-derived CDR1 and CDR2 are SNHLY and FYNNEI. CDR3 size: 13 residues. The V end was cut by 6 bases, the J end by 8 bases, with 16 bases between. For the CDR3, the DNA is TGTGCCAGCAGAATAAAAACAGGCCAAGAAGCTTTCTTT. The encoded protein is CASRIKTGQEAFF.

The V gene is TRBV6-5, the J gene TRBJ1-1; D uncertain. Germline assignment: CDR1 MNHEY and CDR2 SVGAGI. Deletions cut 1 base from V and 3 bases from J, with 12 bases between. The CDR3 length is 15 residues. The DNA for the CDR3 is TGTGCCAGCAGTTACTTAAGAGCCGTCGACACTGAAGCTTTCTTT. Protein product: CASSYLRAVDTEAFF.